Following are 8 T cell receptor beta chains from one sample sequenced in a study of beta chain features in type 1 diabetes. Findings of the study overall: When Type 1 diabetes patients were examined, their TCRB CDR3s proved moderately but significantly shorter in all four CD4+ subsets.

Their antigens are not known. Expressed TCRB transcripts were sequenced, since all the RNA that had been isolated was reverse transcribed. Assay: immunoSEQ multiplex PCR; the TCRdb copy retains only in-frame clones and omits some. The table lists approximately 100,000 clones, 25% to 35% of them singletons. Sequenced input: central memory CD4+ T cells from blood. The receptors here all came from a woman aged 18-29 years with type 1 diabetes.

The chain recombines TRBV5-6 with TRBJ2-3; TRBD2 matches 15 bases. J was trimmed by 8 bases and V by 4 bases; bases with no gene match: 5. The CDR3 contains 15 residues. Germline CDR1 SGHDT, CDR2 YYEEEE. CDR3 nucleotide sequence: TGTGCCAGCAGCACCGGGACTAGCGGGAGGTTTACGCAGTATTTT. This sequence encodes CASSTGTSGRFTQYF. Combining the CDR3 with reference TRBV5-6 and TRBJ2-3 gives the whole variable domain DAGVTQSPTHLIKTRGQQVTLRCSPKSGHDTVSWYQQALGQGPQFIFQYYEEEERQRGNFPDRFSGHQFPNYSSELNVNALLLGDSALYLCASSTGTSGRFTQYFGPGTRLTVL.

A few counts support this clone. The J gene is TRBJ1-5, the V gene TRBV5-6, with D possibly TRBD1 on 5 matching bases. V lost 4 bases and J lost 2, with 13 bases in between. The CDR3 contains 15 residues. The germline gives CDR1 SGHDT, CDR2 YYEEEE. The CDR3 is CASSRGPGGNQPQHF. The CDR3 DNA reads TGTGCCAGCAGCCGGGGCCCGGGGGGCAATCAGCCCCAGCATTTT.

This clone occurred once. This chain connects TRBV18 to TRBJ1-5, with TRBD1 matching 9 bases. Per germline, CDR1 KGHSH and CDR2 LQKENI. The CDR3 has 15 residues. The V gene end was trimmed by 6 bases and the J gene end by 5 bases; junction bases not matched to a gene: 8. The CDR3 spells CASSFGQGSDQPQHF. DNA of the CDR3: TGTGCCAGCTCGTTCGGACAGGGGAGCGATCAGCCCCAGCATTTT.

Only a few counts were recorded for this clone. This chain uses TRBV7-2 with TRBJ2-5; D call uncertain. The germline V gene has CDR1 SGHTA and CDR2 FQGNSA. The CDR3 spans 14 residues. Deletions cut 5 bases from V and 1 base from J, with 11 bases between. Here the CDR3 reads CASSRNGGQETQYF. Here the CDR3 DNA reads TGTGCCAGCAGCAGAAACGGCGGCCAAGAGACCCAGTACTTC.

This clone appeared a few times. Other DNA sequences in this sample translate to the same CDR3. The chain combines TRBV28 with TRBJ2-3; 10 positions match TRBD2. CDR3 length equals 14 residues. Losses at the gene ends were 5 bases for V and 2 bases for J; bases not matched to a gene: 1. The germline V gene has CDR1 MDHEN and CDR2 SYDVKM. CDR3 loop: CASSLAGVTDTQYF. The DNA of the CDR3 is TGTGCCAGCAGTCTAGCGGGAGTCACAGATACGCAGTATTTT.

The rearrangement links TRBV9 to TRBJ2-1; 10 bases are a match to TRBD2. The CDR3 runs 17 residues. The germline gives CDR1 SGDLS, CDR2 YYNGEE. Germline trimming cut 0 bases from V and 3 bases from J; bases unmatched to any gene: 6. CDR3 nucleotide sequence: TGTGCCAGCAGCGTAGGAGTAGCGGGAGGCCTCTACAATGAGCAGTTCTTC. Protein product: CASSVGVAGGLYNEQFF.

The V call is TRBV4-2, the J call TRBJ2-5; no clear D. Germline V gives CDR1 LGHNA, CDR2 YNFKEQ. The CDR3 has 14 amino acids. Trimming pared 1 base from V and 5 bases from J, leaving 11 bases between. This CDR3 reads CASSQARYAETQYF. The CDR3, as DNA: TGTGCCAGCAGCCAAGCCAGGTATGCCGAGACCCAGTACTTC.

The rearrangement links TRBV28 to TRBJ2-5; D unresolved. The germline V gene has CDR1 MDHEN and CDR2 SYDVKM. Between the trimmed V and J ends, which lost 5 bases and 3 bases, there was a span of 4 bases. The CDR3 consists of 11 residues. The CDR3, as DNA: TGTGCCAGCAGTGTAGAAGAGACCCAGTACTTC. Its translation: CASSVEETQYF.